The T cell receptor beta chain under discussion was sequenced for a study of STAT5B mutations in CD4+ large granular lymphocyte leukemia (dated by TCRdb to between 2021 and 2022). Study-wide context: Among the healthy controls, the CDR3 'QG' motif was associated with a particular HLA allele. Flow cytometry on FACSCanto II or FACSVerse showed that the purified fractions were more than 95% pure among lymphocytes. The study compared the TCRbeta repertoires of patients with CD4+ T-cell large granular lymphocyte leukemia against the TCRbeta repertoires of healthy blood donors. Study-level results and caveats: TRBV06-family usage was enriched among the top patient clones (8/27) compared with healthy controls (2/35). The data were not HLA-matched, and the higher clonality in CD4+ T-LGLL than in CD8+ T-LGLL could be due to the relatively small sample size. Main leukemic clonotypes were private to each patient, although about 25% appeared at low frequency in other patients' non-leukemic repertoires. Compared with healthy CD4+ repertoires, CD4-sorted patient repertoires appeared more clonal, and this difference remained even after the putative leukemic clones were removed.

A remark on this clone: It has no known antigen specificity. Per-base quality was not reported, and no clone a single base away is much larger than it.

The immunoSEQ assay at survey resolution was applied to genomic DNA for sequencing of TCRbeta rearrangements. From the authors' description of their analysis: In the TCR sequencing data, the lowest productive clonotype frequency that could be detected was 2.59 x 10-5. Only productive TCRbeta rearrangements, defined as complete and in-frame sequences, were included in the analyses. The clonality of each sample was calculated as Simpson clonality in the immunoSEQ Analyzer version 3.0. Clones were binned by frequency as very rare, small, medium, large (1-20%) or hyperexpanded (>20%). OLGA 1.2.3 estimated generation probabilities, VDJtools produced V-gene circos plots, VDJdb was queried for specificities, and GLIPH identified CDR3 motifs. TCRdb took over this immuneACCESS table, retaining in-frame rearrangements with V and J assigned. Such tables are incomplete; in checked studies, under half of the missing clones stem from an unresolved V gene, and the remainder is unexplained. Clone size and V and J calls were adopted from that table, with D and trimming inferred from the DNA. The sample table contains some 29,000 clones; only one count was recorded for more than 65% of them. The ten most abundant clones make up approximately 6.2% of the sample.

Healthy controls were around 38 blood donors whose buffy coats came from the Finnish Red Cross blood service. All TCR-sequenced material derived from peripheral blood: patient blood samples and healthy donor buffy coats. Ficoll-Hypaque gradient centrifugation was used to isolate peripheral blood mononuclear cells. For the healthy controls, CD4+ cells were obtained from buffy coats by magnetic purification. The Gentra Puregene Cell and Tissue kit was used to extract genomic DNA, and a Qubit 2.0 fluorometer was used to measure the amount of genomic DNA. The germline V gene gives CDR1 as SGHRS and CDR2 as YFSETQ. The V and J ends are trimmed by 3 bases and 5 bases, leaving 23 bases between them. Spanning cysteine to phenylalanine, the CDR3 consists of 17 amino acids. Only the CDR3 portion is preserved as DNA: 51 bases, with reading frame beginning at the first base.

The receptor's source is a human donor in good health. In this chain, TRBV5-1 is recombined with TRBJ2-5, and TRBD2 may be the D gene, going by 7 matching bases. Sequenced sample: CD4+ T cells from blood buffy coats. CDR3 loop: CASSYTGAGTGGETQYF. The DNA sequence is as follows: TGCGCCAGCAGCTACACGGGGGCCGGTACCGGGGGGGAGACCCAGTACTTC.